Following are 21 T cell receptor beta chains from one sample sequenced in a study of cytomegalovirus exposure and HLA in healthy donors. Measured with immunoSEQ multiplex PCR; TCRdb has only the in-frame clones, and not every one. The sample has roughly 52,000 clones, 93% seen once. The material sequenced was PBMCs. Source of these receptors: a woman aged 18-29 years in good health and CMV-seropositive.

The chain uses TRBV19 and TRBJ1-3; 8 bases agree with TRBD1. Germline loops: CDR1 LNHDA, CDR2 SQIVND (reference sequence). With V trimmed by 9 bases and J by 3 bases, 4 bases remained unmatched. The CDR3 consists of 13 residues. The CDR3 DNA reads as TGTGCCAGCCAGGACAGGGTTGGAAACACCATATATTTT. It codes for CASQDRVGNTIYF.

This clone was seen more than once but under ten times. The rearrangement uses TRBV7-9 and TRBJ1-2; D is perhaps TRBD1 (6 bases). The V end lost 3 bases, the J end lost 8 bases, and 13 bases lay between the germline ends. Germline V CDR1 and CDR2: SEHNR, FQNEAQ (reference sequence). The CDR3 runs to 13 residues. The CDR3 DNA reads as TGTGCCAGCAGCTTCGGACAGTCCGCGGGCTACACCTTC. Its protein is CASSFGQSAGYTF.

The chain has TRBV5-6 and TRBJ2-3, with a weak D call TRBD1 (5 bases). Germline lookup yields CDR1 SGHDT and CDR2 YYEEEE. This CDR3 has 14 residues. V lost 6 bases and J lost 9, with 20 bases in between. In DNA form, the CDR3 reads TGTGCCAGCACCAGGGTCTTACTTACGCCCACGCAGTATTTT. Translation: CASTRVLLTPTQYF.

The CDR3 DNA sequence: TGTGCCAGCAGTGAGGGGGGGGGCCCAGATACGCAGTATTTT. Protein sequence: CASSEGGGPDTQYF. The chain links TRBV6-1 to TRBJ2-3, with D possibly TRBD2 on 7 matching bases. The germline gives CDR1 MNHNS, CDR2 SASEGT. Trimming took off 3 bases at V and 4 bases at J, with 11 bases between the two ends. There are 14 residues in the CDR3.

The chain joins TRBV10-3 to TRBJ2-3; TRBD2 matches at 9 bases. V shed 8 bases, J shed 0 bases, and the junction held 12 bases outside the gene matches. Germline V lookup: CDR1 ENHRY, CDR2 SYGVKD. The CDR3 is 17 residues long. CDR3 in DNA: TGTGCCATCGATGGGCGGGGGGGCAGTTCTAGCACAGATACGCAGTATTTT. Amino acids: CAIDGRGGSSSTDTQYF.

The chain links TRBV6-6 to TRBJ2-1, with a weak D call TRBD1 (6 bases). V was clipped by 4 bases and J by 5 bases, with 15 bases between them. The CDR3 length is 15 residues. The V gene's germline CDR1 is MNHNY and CDR2 SVGAGI (reference sequence). Here the CDR3 DNA reads TGTGCCAGCAGTTTATCGACAGGACCCCACAATGAGCAGTTCTTC. It specifies CASSLSTGPHNEQFF.

This chain connects TRBV28 to TRBJ2-1; TRBD2 aligns across 12 bases. CDR1 MDHEN and CDR2 SYDVKM come from the germline V gene. The CDR3 length is 16 residues. After removal of 2 bases from V and 8 bases from J, the junction contained 7 bases not matched to a gene. CDR3 nucleotides: TGTGCCAGCAGTTTACGTACTAGCGGGGGGTTCTATGAGCAGTTCTTC. This sequence encodes CASSLRTSGGFYEQFF.

The V call is TRBV7-2, the J call TRBJ2-7; 9 bases are a match to TRBD1. There are 14 residues in the CDR3. V lost 5 bases, J lost 5 bases, and 7 bases stayed unmatched. Germline V CDR1 and CDR2: SGHTA, FQGNSA. Here the CDR3 reads CASSRTGGQDEQYF. The CDR3 bases are TGTGCCAGCAGCCGCACAGGGGGCCAGGACGAGCAGTACTTC.

This chain connects TRBV10-3 to TRBJ2-1, with D perhaps matching TRBD2 (5 bases). This CDR3 contains 15 residues. Trimming stripped 7 bases from V and 3 bases from J, with 16 bases between. CDR1 is ENHRY and CDR2 is SYGVKD in the germline V gene. In DNA form, the CDR3 reads TGTGCCATCATGAACCCGGGGTCCAGCTACAATGAGCAGTTCTTC. The encoded protein is CAIMNPGSSYNEQFF.

The rearrangement uses TRBV5-1 and TRBJ1-1; possibly TRBD1 for D (5 bases). V was shortened by 0 bases and J by 1 base, with 10 bases between the two germline ends. This CDR3 contains 15 residues. Germline lookup yields CDR1 SGHRS and CDR2 YFSETQ. CDR3 region: CASSLVQGGNTEAFF. The DNA of the CDR3 is TGCGCCAGCAGCTTGGTCCAGGGCGGGAACACTGAAGCTTTCTTT.

V gene TRBV29-1 combines with J gene TRBJ2-7; D is ambiguous. Deletions cut 3 bases from V and 1 base from J, with 10 bases between. Germline assignment: CDR1 SQVTM and CDR2 ANQGSEA. The CDR3 has 13 amino acids. CDR3: CSVEVQASYEQYF. As DNA, the CDR3 is TGCAGCGTTGAGGTCCAAGCGTCCTACGAGCAGTACTTC.

The rearrangement uses TRBV19 and TRBJ2-3; 10 bases agree with TRBD1. Germline values: CDR1 LNHDA, CDR2 SQIVND (reference sequence). The V segment lost 7 bases and the J segment 0 bases; nucleotides outside the gene matches: 7. This CDR3 comprises 16 residues. The CDR3 DNA follows: TGTGCCAGTAAAAGGTGGACAGGGGGGAGCACAGATACGCAGTATTTT. This codes for CASKRWTGGSTDTQYF.

The rearrangement joins TRBV19 to TRBJ1-6; tentatively, D is TRBD1 (6 bases). Looked up from germline, CDR1 is LNHDA and CDR2 is SQIVND (reference sequence). Trimming pared 7 bases from V and 8 bases from J, leaving 15 bases between. The CDR3 is 14 amino acids. In DNA form, the CDR3 reads TGTGCCAGTACCCATCCCAGGGGTGATTCACCCCTCCACTTT. It is translated as CASTHPRGDSPLHF. Supplemented by reference TRBV19 and TRBJ1-6, the full variable domain reads DGGITQSPKYLFRKEGQNVTLSCEQNLNHDAMYWYRQDPGQGLRLIYYSQIVNDFQKGDIAEGYSVSREKKESFPLTVTSAQKNPTAFYLCASTHPRGDSPLHFGNGTRLTVT.

This chain uses TRBV5-4 with TRBJ2-7; D not resolved. V lost 2 bases, J lost 5 bases, and 5 bases lay in between. The CDR3 spans 11 residues. Looked up from germline, CDR1 is SGHNT and CDR2 is YYREEE (reference sequence). CDR3 sequence: CASSFSDEQYF. Written as DNA, the CDR3 is TGTGCCAGCAGCTTCTCGGACGAGCAGTACTTC.

The chain couples TRBV5-6 to TRBJ2-7; 8 bases match TRBD1. CDR3 length: 15 amino acids. The V and J ends lost 4 bases and 3 bases, in that order; junction bases with no gene match: 9. Germline lookup yields CDR1 SGHDT and CDR2 YYEEEE. The CDR3, as DNA: TGTGCCAGCAGCAGGACAGGGTCAGGAGTCTACGAGCAGTACTTC. Its translation: CASSRTGSGVYEQYF.

This chain links TRBV18 with TRBJ2-7; the match to TRBD1 covers 7 bases. The germline CDR1 and CDR2 sequences are KGHSH and LQKENI. J lost 1 base, V lost 1 base, and 4 bases had no gene match. The CDR3 contains 15 residues. DNA for the CDR3: TGTGCCAGCTCACCACGAAGGGACAGTTCCTACGAGCAGTACTTC. Translation gives CASSPRRDSSYEQYF.

This chain joins TRBV30 and TRBJ1-2; perhaps TRBD1 as D (6 bases). The CDR3 length is 17 residues. Germline V gene lookup returns CDR1 GTSNPN and CDR2 SVGIG (reference sequence). Trimming stripped 6 bases from V and 0 bases from J, with 23 bases between. The CDR3 sequence is CACYQGIVLGSNYGYTF. The CDR3 DNA follows: TGTGCCTGCTACCAGGGGATAGTATTAGGATCTAACTATGGCTACACCTTC.

The CDR3 sequence: CASSPTLAGGRWDTQYF. The CDR3 DNA follows: TGTGCCAGCAGCCCCACCTTAGCGGGGGGGCGATGGGATACGCAGTATTTT. This sequence joins TRBV5-4 and TRBJ2-3; 11 nucleotides line up with TRBD2. Germline assignment: CDR1 SGHNT and CDR2 YYREEE (reference sequence). The CDR3 runs 17 residues. V dropped 4 bases and J dropped 6; count of bases not matched to a gene: 13.

Only one count was recorded for this clone. The V gene is TRBV14, the J gene TRBJ2-7; TRBD1 might be the D (7 bases). The CDR3 has 14 residues. Trimming cost V 1 base and J 2 bases, with 9 bases left between them. Germline lookup yields CDR1 SGHDN and CDR2 FVKESK. CDR3 protein: CASSQAGGPYEQYF. CDR3 bases: TGTGCCAGCAGCCAAGCAGGGGGGCCCTACGAGCAGTACTTC.

A single count supports this clone. This chain joins TRBV6-5 and TRBJ1-6; D not certain. The CDR3 runs to 13 residues. Trimming took off 7 bases at V and 0 bases at J, with 4 bases between the two ends. CDR1 and CDR2 (germline): MNHEY, SVGAGI. CDR3 protein: CASTDSYNSPLHF. The CDR3 coding sequence is TGTGCCAGCACAGACTCCTATAATTCACCCCTCCACTTT.

The V call is TRBV30, the J call TRBJ1-5, with TRBD1 matching 8 bases. Germline loops: CDR1 GTSNPN, CDR2 SVGIG (reference sequence). The V and J ends lost 2 bases and 2 bases, in that order; junction bases with no gene match: 11. This CDR3 is 17 amino acids long. The CDR3: CAWSSRDRKLGNQPQHF. As DNA, the CDR3 is TGTGCCTGGAGTAGCCGGGACAGGAAGCTCGGCAATCAGCCCCAGCATTTT.